This T cell receptor beta chain was observed in a study of blood T cell repertoires in COVID-19. Study details: Acute-phase and convalescent COVID-19 samples originated in the United States, Italy and Spain.

The V end lost 3 bases, the J end lost 9 bases, and 12 bases lay between the germline ends. The CDR3 has 14 residues. Germline CDR1 is MDHEN and CDR2 is SYDVKM. Per the study methods: Reference gene primers were amplified, and this amplification served to estimate nucleated cell counts. Assay: immunoSEQ multiplex PCR; the TCRdb copy retains only in-frame clones and omits some. V and J calls and clone size follow that table, whereas D and trimming were derived from the DNA. This table has around 89,000 clones, around 72% appearing once. The receptor was isolated from a woman older than 75 with acute or convalescent COVID-19. This chain uses TRBV28 with TRBJ1-6; TRBD1 is a possible D gene (6 bases). Sequencing used peripheral blood. Here the CDR3 reads CASSLTQGGSPLHF. The CDR3 nucleotides read TGTGCCAGCAGTTTGACACAGGGCGGTTCACCCCTCCACTTT.